These T cell receptor beta chains were read from a single sample in a study of cytomegalovirus exposure and HLA in healthy donors. The data were produced by immunoSEQ multiplex PCR, yet TCRdb's version contains in-frame clones alone and is incomplete. The data contain hundreds of thousands of clones, less than 90% of them singletons. Sample: PBMCs. The receptors originated from a woman under 30 in good health and CMV-seronegative. Each CDR3 is given without its conserved first and last residue. Each record gives: clone size, V gene, J gene, CDR3 protein. Clone size is shown for a subset of rows, as once, few, many or a class of expanded clone.

clone_size: NA; v_call: TRBV7-6; j_call: TRBJ1-5; cdr3_aa: ASSLGQGNQPQH
clone_size: NA; v_call: TRBV2; j_call: TRBJ2-1; cdr3_aa: ASNGDYNEQF
clone_size: few; v_call: TRBV28; j_call: TRBJ1-2; cdr3_aa: ASSLQARGRYT
clone_size: NA; v_call: TRBV19; j_call: TRBJ1-5; cdr3_aa: ASSTVDSRLH
clone_size: NA; v_call: TRBV29-1; j_call: TRBJ2-5; cdr3_aa: SVEDLGDETQY
clone_size: NA; v_call: TRBV5-1; j_call: TRBJ2-3; cdr3_aa: ASMGRVSASGSTDTQY
clone_size: NA; v_call: TRBV12-5; j_call: TRBJ1-2; cdr3_aa: ASGHFSRAQYGYT
clone_size: once; v_call: TRBV7-2; j_call: TRBJ1-2; cdr3_aa: ASSRDRGYGYT
clone_size: few; v_call: TRBV6-4; j_call: TRBJ2-3; cdr3_aa: ASSASGSTDTQY
clone_size: NA; v_call: TRBV5-6; j_call: TRBJ1-6; cdr3_aa: ASIPGGGSYNSPLH
clone_size: NA; v_call: TRBV7-8; j_call: TRBJ1-6; cdr3_aa: ASRLSPPRSINSPLH
clone_size: NA; v_call: TRBV6-6; j_call: TRBJ1-2; cdr3_aa: ASSYSPTRDMGYT
clone_size: NA; v_call: TRBV1; j_call: TRBJ2-5; cdr3_aa: TSSKLAGGEETQY
clone_size: NA; v_call: TRBV27; j_call: TRBJ1-5; cdr3_aa: ASSFEGTQPQH
clone_size: many; v_call: TRBV30; j_call: TRBJ2-7; cdr3_aa: AWRGGLGERTYEQY
clone_size: NA; v_call: TRBV28; j_call: TRBJ2-7; cdr3_aa: ASTRLSSYEQY
clone_size: many; v_call: TRBV27; j_call: TRBJ2-1; cdr3_aa: ASSRGSSYNEQF
clone_size: NA; v_call: TRBV5-1; j_call: TRBJ1-6; cdr3_aa: ASSLVEGYNSPLH
clone_size: NA; v_call: TRBV6-5; j_call: TRBJ2-2; cdr3_aa: ASSYQTSGRGELF
clone_size: NA; v_call: TRBV5-1; j_call: TRBJ1-6; cdr3_aa: ASSLYGTENSPLH
clone_size: NA; v_call: TRBV15; j_call: TRBJ2-7; cdr3_aa: ATSRDESGQY
clone_size: NA; v_call: TRBV27; j_call: TRBJ2-1; cdr3_aa: ASSFSRRRTEGSYNEQF